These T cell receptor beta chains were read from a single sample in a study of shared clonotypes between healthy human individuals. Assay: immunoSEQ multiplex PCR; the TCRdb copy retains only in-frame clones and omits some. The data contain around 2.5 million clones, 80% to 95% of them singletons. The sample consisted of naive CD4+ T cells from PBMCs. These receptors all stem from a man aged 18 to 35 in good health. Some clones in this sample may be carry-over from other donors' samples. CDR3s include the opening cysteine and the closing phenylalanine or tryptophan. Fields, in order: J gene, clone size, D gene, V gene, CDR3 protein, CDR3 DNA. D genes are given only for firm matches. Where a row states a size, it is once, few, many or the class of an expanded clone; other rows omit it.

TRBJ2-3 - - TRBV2 CASSEQPSTDTQYF TGTGCCAGCAGTGAACAGCCCAGCACAGATACGCAGTATTTT
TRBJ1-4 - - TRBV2 CASSPTEADAKLFF TGTGCCAGCAGTCCGACTGAAGCCGATGCAAAACTGTTTTTT
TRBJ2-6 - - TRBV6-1 CASRGGTGANVLTF TGTGCCAGCAGAGGGGGAACTGGGGCCAACGTCCTGACTTTC
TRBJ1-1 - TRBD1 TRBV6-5 CASRTTGGNTEAFF TGTGCCAGCAGGACGACAGGGGGGAACACTGAAGCTTTCTTT
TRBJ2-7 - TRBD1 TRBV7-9 CASSLAGQGVYEQYF TGTGCCAGCAGCTTAGCGGGACAGGGGGTCTACGAGCAGTACTTC
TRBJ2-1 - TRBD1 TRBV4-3 CASSPRVGGRNEQFF TGCGCCAGCAGCCCCCGGGTAGGGGGCCGGAATGAGCAGTTCTTC
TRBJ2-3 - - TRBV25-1 CASLNADGGTDTQYF TGTGCCAGCCTAAACGCGGACGGAGGCACAGATACGCAGTATTTT
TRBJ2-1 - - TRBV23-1 CASSQSSGRWSSYNEQFF TGCGCCAGCAGTCAGTCGTCCGGAAGGTGGAGCTCCTACAATGAGCAGTTCTTC
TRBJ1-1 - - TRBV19 CASSIVVNTEAFF TGTGCCAGTAGTATTGTAGTTAACACTGAAGCTTTCTTT
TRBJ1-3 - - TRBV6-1 CASKLDSGINTIYF TGTGCCAGCAAGCTCGACTCAGGGATTAACACCATATATTTT
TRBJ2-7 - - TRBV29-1 CSVEDPPPYEQYF TGCAGTGTTGAAGATCCCCCACCTTACGAGCAGTACTTC
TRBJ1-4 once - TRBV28 CASSDGGVNEKLFF TGTGCCAGCTCCGACGGTGGAGTTAATGAAAAACTGTTTTTT
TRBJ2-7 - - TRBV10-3 CLRTPYEQYF TGTCTCAGGACACCCTACGAGCAGTACTTC
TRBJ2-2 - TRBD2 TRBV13 CASSGDYLGTGELFF TGTGCCAGCAGCGGGGACTACCTGGGAACCGGGGAGCTGTTTTTT